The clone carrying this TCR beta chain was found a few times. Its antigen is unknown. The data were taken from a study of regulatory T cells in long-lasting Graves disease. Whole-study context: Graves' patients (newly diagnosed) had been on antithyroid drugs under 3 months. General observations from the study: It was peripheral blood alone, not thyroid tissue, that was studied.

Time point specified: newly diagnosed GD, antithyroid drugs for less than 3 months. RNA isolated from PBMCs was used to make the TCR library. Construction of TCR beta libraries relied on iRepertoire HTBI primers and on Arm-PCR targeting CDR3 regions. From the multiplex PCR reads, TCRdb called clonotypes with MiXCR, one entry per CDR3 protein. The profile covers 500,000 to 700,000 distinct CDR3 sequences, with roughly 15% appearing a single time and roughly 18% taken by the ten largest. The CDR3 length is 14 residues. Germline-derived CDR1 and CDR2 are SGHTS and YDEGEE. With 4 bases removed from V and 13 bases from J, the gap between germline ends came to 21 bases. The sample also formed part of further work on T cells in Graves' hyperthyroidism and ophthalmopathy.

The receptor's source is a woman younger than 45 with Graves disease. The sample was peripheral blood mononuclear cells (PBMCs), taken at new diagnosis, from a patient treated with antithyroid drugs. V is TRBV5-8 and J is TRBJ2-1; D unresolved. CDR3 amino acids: CASSPIPPARSQFF. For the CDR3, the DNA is TGTGCCAGCAGCCCGATCCCTCCGGCAAGATCACAGTTCTTC.